This T cell receptor (beta chain) was recorded in a study of T-cell memory formation after mild COVID-19 (TCRdb year 2021). Looking at the study overall: Most TCR sequence clusters were specific to one of the two donors. In two donors, T-cell clones that expanded and contracted after mild COVID-19 were tracked by sequencing TCRalpha and TCRbeta repertoires over time. The cohort was made up of two young adult volunteers, one female and one male, who were previously healthy. Points the paper makes about the study in general: Only a couple of mild cases were covered in the study, and larger cohorts including severe cases with pre-infection samples were considered necessary. Balanced CD4/CD8 phenotypes were observed for clones contracting from day 15 to 85, whereas a bias towards CD4+ was observed for a second wave of clones expanding from day 15 to 37. Contracting CD4+ clones turned up mainly in the CM and EM memory subsets, whereas EMRA was where CD8+ clones were enriched. Some responding clones were detected in pre-infection memory, suggesting pre-existing cross-reactive memory T cells joined the SARS-CoV-2 response. Whether the second-wave clones peaking on day 37 were SARS-CoV-2 specific was not confirmed.

Comments on this clonotype: There is no known antigen for this receptor. No base qualities exist here, and no much larger clone lies one base off it.

Ficoll-Paque density gradient centrifugation was used to isolate PBMCs. TCRdb records Illumina NovaSeq 6000 as the sequencer. Using 5'RACE with constant-segment primers, TCRalpha and TCRbeta cDNA libraries were constructed, with sample barcodes and unique molecular identifiers added in the process. Trizol reagent was used to extract RNA from every sample. Libraries were amplified in two PCR steps, with a second sample barcode and Illumina TruSeq adapters added in the second step. Sequencing of the libraries was done on an Illumina NovaSeq, producing 2 x 150 bp paired-end reads. As for the authors' bioinformatics: The reads were demultiplexed and collapsed into UMI-guided consensus sequences using migec v1.2.7. Using mixcr v2.1.11, UMI consensuses were aligned to TRA and TRB V and J templates and then assembled into clonotypes. Clonotypes were classified as expanded or contracted when called significant by both edgeR and NoisET, with noise models trained on biological replicates. For edgeR calls, the cutoffs were a false discovery rate-adjusted p below 0.01 and a log2 fold-change threshold of 1. As an exploratory analysis of dynamics, max-normalized trajectories of the 1000 most abundant clonotypes were examined by PCA with hierarchical clustering. Separately sequenced CD4+ and CD8+ repertoires were used to assign the CD4 or CD8 phenotype of responding clones. TCRdb applied fastp at Q25 and MiXCR to the public reads, then kept only in-frame beta chains. Identical CDR3 proteins give one entry, which carries the most common genes and DNA. It is TCRdb's table, rather than the study itself, that gives the V and J calls and clone size. This sample has about 120,000 distinct CDR3 sequences in its table, and 16% of those were observed once. The leading ten clones occupy around 14% of the sample.

V loses 6 bases, J loses 4 bases, and the germline ends lie 18 bases apart. The CDR3, cysteine through phenylalanine, is 14 amino acids long. Only the CDR3 DNA stays, 42 bases, in frame from base 1. Looking up the germline V gene yields CDR1 SQVTM and CDR2 ANQGSEA. The sequenced sample was PBMCs or a T cell subset sorted from them (not recorded which). This receptor was identified in an adult woman who had mild COVID-19 (a few samples of this study predate the infection). The sample titles of this study are shuffled in the database, so cell type and time point are left out; the donor was told from shared clones. The rearrangement joined TRBV29-1 to TRBJ2-5; the D segment could be TRBD1, given 7 matching bases. This receptor carries the CDR3 CSVKAQGGGETQYF. The sequence in DNA is TGCAGCGTGAAGGCTCAGGGGGGAGGAGAGACCCAGTACTTC.